This T cell receptor beta chain derives from a study of cytomegalovirus exposure and HLA in healthy donors. The table came from immunoSEQ multiplex PCR; TCRdb's copy has only in-frame clones and leaves some out. The table records about 56,000 clones, 85% to 90% of them present only once. Concerning this clone: Its matching antigen is unknown.

This CDR3 has 14 residues. Trimming removed 1 base at V and 3 bases at J, with 9 bases between. Germline V gene sequence: CDR1 MNHNS, CDR2 SASEGT. Whole-study findings and limits: Investigators reported 150 to 200 TCR beta chains as tied to cytomegalovirus. Reports indicated that the classifier achieved high specificity and sensitivity in diagnosing cytomegalovirus status.

The source is a woman younger than 30 in good health and CMV-seronegative. The source material was PBMCs. The J gene is TRBJ2-5, the V gene TRBV6-1; no clear D gene. The CDR3 DNA sequence: TGTGCCAGCAGTGAAGTTAACAGTGAAGAGACCCAGTACTTC. It specifies CASSEVNSEETQYF.